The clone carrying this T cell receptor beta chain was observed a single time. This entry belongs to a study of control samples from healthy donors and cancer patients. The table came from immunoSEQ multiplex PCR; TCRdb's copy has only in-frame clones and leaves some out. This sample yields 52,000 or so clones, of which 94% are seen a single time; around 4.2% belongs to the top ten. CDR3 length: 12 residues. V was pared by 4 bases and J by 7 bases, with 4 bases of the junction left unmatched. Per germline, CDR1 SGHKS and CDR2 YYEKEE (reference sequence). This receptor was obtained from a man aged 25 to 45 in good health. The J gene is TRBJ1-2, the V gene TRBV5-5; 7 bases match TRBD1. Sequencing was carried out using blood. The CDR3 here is CASSGQVVGYTF. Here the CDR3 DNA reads TGTGCCAGCAGCGGACAGGTCGTTGGCTACACCTTC.